A single sample is the source of the 28 T cell receptor beta chains below, sequenced in a study of T cell repertoires in cytomegalovirus infection. TCRdb itself ran the reads through MiXCR, one entry per CDR3 protein. The sample holds 250,000 or so distinct CDR3 sequences, around 12% seen once. The source material was PBMCs. The receptors derive from a human donor in good health (CMV status not recorded). Some clones in this sample may be carry-over from other donors' samples.

This clonotype has ten or more counts. This sequence joins TRBV6-1 and TRBJ1-2; TRBD1 matches 10 bases. CDR1 and CDR2 from the germline V gene are MNHNS and SASEGT. The junction had 10 bases not matched to a gene; V was cut back by 6 bases and J by 6 bases. The CDR3 extends over 15 amino acids. The DNA of the CDR3 is TGTGCCAGCAGCCTAAGGGGGGACAGGGGACATGGCTACACCTTC. The encoded protein is CASSLRGDRGHGYTF.

This clonotype was seen repeatedly, ten times or more. The genes are TRBV7-2 and TRBJ1-6; 12 nucleotides align to TRBD1. Germline trimming cut 3 bases from V and 7 bases from J; bases unmatched to any gene: 4. The V gene's germline CDR1 is SGHTA and CDR2 FQGNSA. The CDR3 spans 16 residues. The CDR3, as DNA: TGTGCCAGCAGCTTGGGGACAGGGGGCAAAAATTCACCCCTCCACTTT. It codes for CASSLGTGGKNSPLHF.

V usage is TRBV19 and J usage is TRBJ2-1, with 8 bases aligning to TRBD1. The CDR3 consists of 15 residues. The germline CDR1 and CDR2 sequences are LNHDA and SQIVND (reference sequence). Trimming removed 3 bases from V and 4 bases from J; junction bases left unmatched: 5. The chain's CDR3 is CASSMGDRLYNEQFF. CDR3 bases: TGTGCCAGTAGTATGGGGGACAGGCTATACAATGAGCAGTTCTTC.

This clonotype occurred many times. The chain links TRBV25-1 to TRBJ2-5, with TRBD2 matching over 12 bases. The CDR3 contains 16 residues. Germline CDR1 MGHDK, CDR2 SYGVNS. The junction had 5 bases not matched to a gene; V was cut back by 2 bases and J by 4 bases. The CDR3 is CASSEEGLAGLETQYF. The CDR3, as DNA: TGTGCCAGCAGTGAAGAAGGACTAGCGGGGCTAGAGACCCAGTACTTC.

The CDR3 DNA sequence: TGTGCCACCTTCCCAATGGGTCGCCCCGGGAGCACTGAAGCTTTCTTT. Translated, it gives CATFPMGRPGSTEAFF. This sequence joins TRBV19 and TRBJ1-1; no firm D call. Germline V gene sequence: CDR1 LNHDA, CDR2 SQIVND (reference sequence). With 10 bases removed from V and 4 bases from J, the gap between germline ends came to 25 bases. There are 16 residues in the CDR3.

Ten or more counts support this clonotype. The V gene is TRBV7-2, the J gene TRBJ1-6; TRBD1 matches at 8 bases. The CDR3 runs 18 residues. Germline V gives CDR1 SGHTA, CDR2 FQGNSA. Trimming cost V 5 bases and J 0 bases; bases outside gene matches: 9. In nucleotides, the CDR3 is TGTGCCAGCAGCGACCGGGACAGGAGTTTCTCCTATAATTCACCCCTCCACTTT. Its protein product is CASSDRDRSFSYNSPLHF.

The rearrangement joins TRBV19 to TRBJ2-7; D remains unclear. This CDR3 contains 13 residues. With 7 bases removed from V and 0 bases from J, the gap between germline ends came to 10 bases. Germline assignment: CDR1 LNHDA and CDR2 SQIVND (reference sequence). Written as DNA, the CDR3 is TGTGCCAGTACCGAGAGCCGCTCCTACGAGCAGTACTTC. Residues: CASTESRSYEQYF.

This clonotype was observed many times. The V call is TRBV28, the J call TRBJ2-1; 13 bases map to TRBD2. The CDR3 is made up of 16 amino acids. Germline loops: CDR1 MDHEN, CDR2 SYDVKM. J lost 5 bases, V lost 3 bases, and 4 bases had no gene match. CDR3 in amino acids: CASSFFGTSGNNEQFF. Written as DNA, the CDR3 is TGTGCCAGCAGTTTCTTCGGGACTAGCGGGAACAATGAGCAGTTCTTC.

There are a few counts of this clonotype. The chain carries TRBV6-2 or TRBV6-3 and TRBJ2-7; 7 bases are shared with TRBD1. From germline, CDR1 is MNHEY and CDR2 SVGEGT. The CDR3 sequence is 15 residues long. Trimming cost V 3 bases and J 2 bases; bases outside gene matches: 7. CDR3 in DNA: TGTGCCAGCAGTTATCAGACAGGGATAACCTACGAGCAGTACTTC. It translates to CASSYQTGITYEQYF.

V is TRBV20-1 and J is TRBJ1-4, with 7 bases identical to TRBD1. The CDR3 consists of 14 residues. Germline loops: CDR1 DFQATT, CDR2 SNEGSKA (reference sequence). J lost 6 bases, V lost 0 bases, and 4 bases had no gene match. CDR3 sequence reads: CSARDDREDEKLFF. The CDR3 nucleotides read TGCAGTGCTAGAGATGACAGGGAGGATGAAAAACTGTTTTTT.

At least ten counts were recorded for this clonotype. The chain joins TRBV27 to TRBJ2-2; tentative D call: TRBD2 (6 bases). From germline, CDR1 is MNHEY and CDR2 SMNVEV (reference sequence). There are 13 residues in the CDR3. V was pared by 5 bases and J by 6 bases, with 10 bases between. CDR3 in amino acids: CASSRGEAGELFF. CDR3 DNA sequence: TGTGCCAGCAGTAGAGGGGAGGCCGGGGAGCTGTTTTTT.

This clonotype was counted many times. The chain is built from TRBV7-2 and TRBJ2-3, with unresolved D. Between the trimmed V and J ends, which lost 1 base and 0 bases, there was a span of 5 bases. CDR3 size: 14 residues. CDR1 and CDR2 from the germline V gene are SGHTA and FQGNSA. The DNA for the CDR3 is TGTGCCAGCAGCTTAGAATTTAGCACAGATACGCAGTATTTT. It translates to CASSLEFSTDTQYF.

V and J are TRBV5-6 and TRBJ1-5; 7 nucleotides align to TRBD1. Germline CDR1 is SGHDT and CDR2 is YYEEEE. The CDR3 has 14 residues. V shed 4 bases and J 5 bases; nucleotides not matched to a gene: 6. CDR3 in amino acids: CASSLGTVDQPQHF. In nucleotides, the CDR3 is TGTGCCAGCAGCCTTGGGACAGTTGATCAGCCCCAGCATTTT.

The V and J genes are TRBV29-1 and TRBJ1-2; D is perhaps TRBD1 (6 bases). Germline V lookup: CDR1 SQVTM, CDR2 ANQGSEA. Between the trimmed V and J ends, which lost 2 bases and 7 bases, there was a span of 17 bases. CDR3 length equals 14 residues. The CDR3 coding sequence is TGCAGCGTTGAATTTTGGGGAGGGGGTAGTGGCTACACCTTC. This sequence encodes CSVEFWGGGSGYTF.

This clonotype was seen at least ten times. The chain carries TRBV7-8 and TRBJ1-2; 7 nucleotides agree with TRBD1. This CDR3 region has 17 residues. Germline lookup yields CDR1 SGHVS and CDR2 FQNEAQ. The V and J ends lost 4 bases and 3 bases, in that order; junction bases with no gene match: 14. CDR3 DNA sequence: TGTGCCAGCAGCTATCGACAGGGAGGGAAGGAATACTATGGCTACACCTTC. This encodes CASSYRQGGKEYYGYTF. The full variable domain, its missing parts supplied by reference TRBV7-8 and TRBJ1-2, is GAGVSQSPRYKVAKRGQDVALRCDPISGHVSLFWYQQALGQGPEFLTYFQNEAQLDKSGLPSDRFFAERPEGSVSTLKIQRTQQEDSAVYLCASSYRQGGKEYYGYTFGSGTRLTVV.

This clonotype came up many times. The V call is TRBV7-2, the J call TRBJ1-2; no clear D. The germline V and J ends were trimmed by 1 base and 8 bases, with 8 bases remaining between them. The CDR3 runs 12 residues. Germline V gives CDR1 SGHTA, CDR2 FQGNSA. As DNA, the CDR3 is TGTGCCAGCAGCTTAGTTGCTGGAGGCTACACCTTC. Its protein is CASSLVAGGYTF.

The gene calls are TRBV27 and TRBJ2-7; tentatively, D is TRBD2 (6 bases). The V gene's germline CDR1 is MNHEY and CDR2 SMNVEV (reference sequence). This CDR3 contains 13 residues. V lost 4 bases and J 3 bases, leaving 10 bases between the germline ends. CDR3 bases: TGTGCCAGCAGTTCCAGACTAGGCTACGAGCAGTACTTC. Protein: CASSSRLGYEQYF.

This clonotype appeared many times. V and J are TRBV18 and TRBJ2-2, with D perhaps matching TRBD1 (6 bases). The CDR3 extends over 15 amino acids. V was cut by 6 bases and J by 0 bases, with 11 bases left in between. Germline V CDR1 and CDR2: KGHSH, LQKENI. Here the CDR3 reads CASSSQGPNTGELFF. CDR3 sequence (DNA): TGTGCCAGCTCCTCACAGGGACCGAACACCGGGGAGCTGTTTTTT. Filled out from reference TRBV18 and TRBJ2-2, the complete variable domain reads NAGVMQNPRHLVRRRGQEARLRCSPMKGHSHVYWYRQLPEEGLKFMVYLQKENIIDESGMPKERFSAEFPKEGPSILRIQQVVRGDSAAYFCASSSQGPNTGELFFGEGSRLTVL.

V and J are TRBV19 and TRBJ1-1; no firm D call. Germline V gives CDR1 LNHDA, CDR2 SQIVND (reference sequence). Trimming left V 9 bases short and J 8 bases short, with 19 bases between. The CDR3 totals 13 residues. Here the CDR3 reads CASHPPARGEAFF. CDR3 nucleotide sequence: TGTGCCAGCCATCCCCCGGCCCGGGGAGAAGCTTTCTTT. Full variable domain (remainder filled in from reference TRBV19 and TRBJ1-1): DGGITQSPKYLFRKEGQNVTLSCEQNLNHDAMYWYRQDPGQGLRLIYYSQIVNDFQKGDIAEGYSVSREKKESFPLTVTSAQKNPTAFYLCASHPPARGEAFFGQGTRLTVV.

This rearrangement joins TRBV29-1 to TRBJ1-4; 8 bases line up with TRBD1. The ends lost 6 bases at V and 7 bases at J; junction bases unmatched: 10. CDR1 and CDR2 from the germline V gene are SQVTM and ANQGSEA. CDR3 size: 14 residues. The CDR3 sequence is CSVDPGGQSEKLFF. The CDR3 DNA is TGCAGCGTCGACCCAGGGGGCCAGAGTGAAAAACTGTTTTTT. The entire variable domain, with the rest obtained from reference TRBV29-1 and TRBJ1-4, is as follows: SAVISQKPSRDICQRGTSLTIQCQVDSQVTMMFWYRQQPGQSLTLIATANQGSEATYESGFVIDKFPISRPNLTFSTLTVSNMSPEDSSIYLCSVDPGGQSEKLFFGSGTQLSVL.

In the case of this clonotype: One base away lies a much larger clone, so this may be a sequencing read error. This sequence joins TRBV6-1 and TRBJ1-1; TRBD1 aligns across 7 bases. The CDR3 is 14 amino acids. The germline V gene encodes CDR1 MNHNS and CDR2 SASEGT. CDR3 nucleotide sequence: TGTACCAGCAGTAGCCACAGGGGTGACACTGAAGCTTTCTTT. The encoded protein is CTSSSHRGDTEAFF.

This clonotype appeared many times. The CDR3, as DNA: TGTGCCAGCAGTTACTCGCGGGGCATAGCGGGGCTCACAGATACGCAGTATTTT. As protein: CASSYSRGIAGLTDTQYF. The chain has TRBV6-2 or TRBV6-3 and TRBJ2-3; 8 bases are shared with TRBD2. The CDR3 runs 18 residues. From germline, CDR1 is MNHEY and CDR2 SVGEGT. The junction had 10 bases not matched to a gene; V was cut back by 0 bases and J by 2 bases.

This clonotype appeared many times. The chain combines TRBV7-6 with TRBJ1-1; tentatively, D is TRBD1 (6 bases). V lost 1 base and J lost 1, with 10 bases in between. This CDR3 has 15 amino acids. Germline-derived CDR1 and CDR2 are SGHVS and FNYEAQ. This CDR3 is CASSLVGTSNTEAFF. The CDR3 DNA reads TGTGCCAGCAGCTTAGTGGGGACATCGAACACTGAAGCTTTCTTT.

This chain links TRBV7-2 with TRBJ2-3; D is unclear. Germline assignment: CDR1 SGHTA and CDR2 FQGNSA. The CDR3 loop spans 13 amino acids. The V gene lost 3 bases and the J gene lost 6 bases, with 10 bases spanning the gap. CDR3 loop: CASSFTTPDTQYF. As DNA, the CDR3 is TGTGCCAGCAGCTTTACCACTCCCGATACGCAGTATTTT.

This clonotype was counted ten times or more. The rearrangement uses TRBV6-5 and TRBJ2-3, with D tentatively TRBD1 (5 bases). With 0 bases removed from V and 2 bases from J, the gap between germline ends came to 9 bases. The CDR3 consists of 15 residues. Germline V lookup: CDR1 MNHEY, CDR2 SVGAGI. The CDR3 region has the DNA TGTGCCAGCAGTTACTCTGGGGCCCCCACAGATACGCAGTATTTT. Residues: CASSYSGAPTDTQYF.

The table lists this clonotype with many counts. The V and J genes are TRBV28 and TRBJ2-1; 8 nucleotides agree with TRBD1. The CDR3 covers 15 residues. After removal of 4 bases from V and 9 bases from J, the junction contained 11 bases not matched to a gene. CDR1 is MDHEN, CDR2 SYDVKM, per germline. CDR3 amino acids: CASSSSGGRSGEQFF. CDR3 DNA sequence: TGTGCCAGCAGTTCATCAGGGGGCCGCTCGGGTGAGCAGTTCTTC.

This clonotype was detected a few times. V usage is TRBV29-1 and J usage is TRBJ1-1; D not resolved. This CDR3 is built from 12 residues. V was clipped by 2 bases and J by 0 bases, with 4 bases between them. From germline, CDR1 is SQVTM and CDR2 ANQGSEA. CDR3 nucleotides: TGCAGCGTTGAATGGGTGAACACTGAAGCTTTCTTT. This sequence encodes CSVEWVNTEAFF.

The J gene is TRBJ2-7, the V gene TRBV7-8, with D perhaps matching TRBD2 (5 bases). There are 14 residues in the CDR3. V gave up 5 bases and J gave up 2 bases, with 13 bases separating them. Germline V gives CDR1 SGHVS, CDR2 FQNEAQ. CDR3 residues: CASSPKMGAYEQYF. In DNA, the CDR3 is TGTGCCAGCAGCCCGAAAATGGGAGCCTACGAGCAGTACTTC.